A selection of T cell receptor beta chains follows, all from one sample in a study of T-cell memory formation after mild COVID-19. TCRdb called the 5' RACE reads again in MiXCR, with one record for every CDR3 protein. The sample carries a few hundred thousand distinct CDR3 sequences, 8.2% recorded once. The sample taken for sequencing was PBMCs or a T cell subset sorted from them (not recorded which). All receptors derive from a young man who had mild COVID-19 (a few samples of this study predate the infection). Cell type and time point are not known. CDR3s include the opening cysteine and the closing phenylalanine or tryptophan. The order of the fields is J gene, D gene, CDR3 length, V gene, clone size, CDR3 DNA, CDR3 protein. The D gene is left open where the match is weak. Only part of the rows carry a size: once, few, many, or a class if the clone is expanded.

TRBJ2-2 NA 12 TRBV20-1 few TGCAGTGCTAGAAGTGGCGGCCGGGAGCTGTTTTTT CSARSGGRELFF
TRBJ2-3 NA 16 TRBV27 NA TGTGCCAGCAGTTCCTCCCGGCAGGGTGGCACAGATACGCAGTATTTT CASSSSRQGGTDTQYF
TRBJ1-2 NA 13 TRBV20-1 NA TGCAGTGCTGACCTCAGGGACCTCGGGGGCTACACCTTC CSADLRDLGGYTF
TRBJ1-2 NA 14 TRBV7-2 few TGTGCCAGCAGCCCCGGAGGAGACAACCCGCGTTCCACCTTC CASSPGGDNPRSTF
TRBJ2-1 TRBD1 14 TRBV7-2 NA TGTGCCAGCAGCCACTATGGGACAGGGGGTGAGCAGTTCTTC CASSHYGTGGEQFF
TRBJ2-1 TRBD1 16 TRBV14 few TGTGCCAGCAGCCACCCCCTCGAGGGGGCCGTGAATGAGCAGTTCTTC CASSHPLEGAVNEQFF
TRBJ2-7 NA 11 TRBV27 NA TGTGCCAGCAAAGGGCTTTACGAGCAGTACTTC CASKGLYEQYF
TRBJ1-2 NA 12 TRBV7-6 few TGTGCCAGCAGCTCCTTGAGCTATGGCTACACCTTC CASSSLSYGYTF
TRBJ2-6 NA 18 TRBV7-8 few TGTGCCAGCAGCTCTGAGACAGACTTGGGGAGGGGGGCCAACGTCCTGACTTTC CASSSETDLGRGANVLTF
TRBJ2-5 NA 14 TRBV7-9 NA TGTGCCAGCAGCCTCGGGGGGCGCGTGGAGACCCAGTACTTC CASSLGGRVETQYF
TRBJ2-7 NA 14 TRBV3-1 NA TGTGCCAGCAGCCAGTACACAGCCTCCTACGAGCAGTACTTC CASSQYTASYEQYF
TRBJ1-1 TRBD1 15 TRBV12-3/TRBV12-4 NA TGTGCCAGCAGTGCACGGGACAGGGGGAACACTGAAGCTTTCTTT CASSARDRGNTEAFF
TRBJ1-1 NA 12 TRBV29-1 NA TGCAGCGTTGAGAGGGGAAACACTGAAGCTTTCTTT CSVERGNTEAFF
TRBJ1-6 TRBD1 15 TRBV7-6 NA TGTGCCAGCAGCTCTAGCCGGGACAGGGTTTCACCCCTCCACTTT CASSSSRDRVSPLHF
TRBJ1-6 NA 13 TRBV3-1 NA TGTGCCAGCAGCCAAGAACCTAATTCACCCCTCCACTTT CASSQEPNSPLHF
TRBJ2-3 NA 13 TRBV20-1 many TGCAGTGCTAGCGAGGGTAGCACAGATACGCAGTATTTT CSASEGSTDTQYF
TRBJ2-7 NA 13 TRBV5-1 few TGCGCCAGCAGCTTGTTCGGGGGATACGAGCAGTACTTC CASSLFGGYEQYF
TRBJ1-6 TRBD1 16 TRBV20-1 few TGCAGTGCAGCCGACAGGGTCTCTGTTCGTAATTCACCCCTCCACTTT CSAADRVSVRNSPLHF
TRBJ2-1 NA 21 TRBV12-3/TRBV12-4 many TGTGCCAGCAGTTTATTGCGAAGGCTAGCCCTTATCAAAAGCTCCTACAATGAGCAGTTCTTC CASSLLRRLALIKSSYNEQFF
TRBJ1-2 NA 13 TRBV5-1 few TGCGCCAGCAGCGTGACGGAATTCTATGGCTACACCTTC CASSVTEFYGYTF
TRBJ2-3 NA 15 TRBV18 few TGTGCCAGCTCACCACCAATTGGGGTTTCAGATACGCAGTATTTT CASSPPIGVSDTQYF
TRBJ2-3 NA 15 TRBV27 few TGTGCCAGCAGTTTATTTTCTAGCATTGGGGATACGCAGTATTTT CASSLFSSIGDTQYF
TRBJ2-5 TRBD1 15 TRBV5-1 few TGCGCCAGCAGCTTGGGCCGGGACAGTAAAGAGACCCAGTACTTC CASSLGRDSKETQYF
TRBJ2-6 NA 18 TRBV5-1 few TGCGCCAGCAGCTTAGGACAGCTCTACTACTCTGGGGCCAACGTCCTGACTTTC CASSLGQLYYSGANVLTF
TRBJ1-4 NA 13 TRBV10-3 few TGTGCCATCAGTGATGGGGACTCGGAAAAACTGTTTTTT CAISDGDSEKLFF
TRBJ1-2 NA 15 TRBV4-1 few TGCGCCAGCCGATTCGGAAGGGGGTCTAACTATGGCTACACCTTC CASRFGRGSNYGYTF
TRBJ2-5 NA 14 TRBV18 many TGTGCCAGCTCACCGGGACCCTCGGGGGAGACCCAGTACTTC CASSPGPSGETQYF
TRBJ2-5 TRBD2 15 TRBV7-9 few TGTGCCAGCAGCTCCCGGGGGGGGTTGAGGGAGACCCAGTACTTC CASSSRGGLRETQYF
TRBJ2-7 NA 15 TRBV7-3 many TGTGCCAGCAGCTTAATGTGGCAGTCCTCCTACGAGCAGTACTTC CASSLMWQSSYEQYF
TRBJ2-7 NA 14 TRBV18 few TGTGCCAGCTCACCAGGGGCCGAAACCTACGAGCAGTACTTC CASSPGAETYEQYF
TRBJ1-1 TRBD1 15 TRBV12-3/TRBV12-4 NA TGTGCCAGCAGTTCGACGGGACAGTCGAACACTGAAGCTTTCTTT CASSSTGQSNTEAFF
TRBJ1-1 TRBD1 14 TRBV20-1 many TGCAGTGCTAGGGGGGACAGGGTGAACACTGAAGCTTTCTTT CSARGDRVNTEAFF
TRBJ2-3 NA 14 TRBV28 few TGTGCCAGCAGTTTACAGGCGGGTCTTAGGGCGCAGTATTTT CASSLQAGLRAQYF
TRBJ2-6 NA 17 TRBV14 few TGTGCCAGCAGCCAAGGCGGGGCGGTTTGGGGGGCCAACGTCCTGACTTTC CASSQGGAVWGANVLTF
TRBJ2-2 TRBD2 18 TRBV9 many TGTGCCAGCAGCCCGGGACTAGCGGGGGGGTGGAACACCGGGGAGCTGTTTTTT CASSPGLAGGWNTGELFF
TRBJ1-5 NA 15 TRBV9 NA TGTGCCAGCAGCGGGGGGGACCCCCCAATCCAGCCCCAGCATTTT CASSGGDPPIQPQHF
TRBJ1-1 NA 11 TRBV20-1 few TGCAGTGCTAGTAAACAGTATGAAGCTTTCTTT CSASKQYEAFF
TRBJ1-1 NA 13 TRBV7-9 NA TGTGCCAGCAGCCCTTCAGGTTCAGGTGAAGCTTTCTTT CASSPSGSGEAFF
TRBJ2-3 TRBD2 17 TRBV4-2 few TGTGCCAGCAGCCGAGTGACTAGCGGGGTGCCCACAGATACGCAGTATTTT CASSRVTSGVPTDTQYF
TRBJ1-4 NA 13 TRBV15 NA TGTGCCACCAGCAGCCGTAGGGATGAAAAACTGTTTTTT CATSSRRDEKLFF
TRBJ1-2 NA 12 TRBV24-1 NA TGTGCCACCAGTGACCTCGGGCTTAGCTACACCTTC CATSDLGLSYTF
TRBJ2-3 NA 13 TRBV3-1 NA TGTGCCAGCGGCGGACCCGACACAGATACGCAGTATTTT CASGGPDTDTQYF